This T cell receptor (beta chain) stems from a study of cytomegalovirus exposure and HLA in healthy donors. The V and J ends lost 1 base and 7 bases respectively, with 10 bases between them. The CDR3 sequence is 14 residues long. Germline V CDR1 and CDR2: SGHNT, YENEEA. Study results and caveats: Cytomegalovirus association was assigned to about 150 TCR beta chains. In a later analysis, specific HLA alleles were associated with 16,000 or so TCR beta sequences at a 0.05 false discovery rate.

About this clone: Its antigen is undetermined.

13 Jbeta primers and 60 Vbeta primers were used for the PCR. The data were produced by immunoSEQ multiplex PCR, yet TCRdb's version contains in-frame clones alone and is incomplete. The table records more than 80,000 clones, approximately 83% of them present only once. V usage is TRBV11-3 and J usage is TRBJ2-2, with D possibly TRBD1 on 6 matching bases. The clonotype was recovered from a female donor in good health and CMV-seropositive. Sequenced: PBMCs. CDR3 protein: CASSLVQGNGELFF. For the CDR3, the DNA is TGTGCCAGCAGCTTAGTACAGGGCAACGGGGAGCTGTTTTTT.